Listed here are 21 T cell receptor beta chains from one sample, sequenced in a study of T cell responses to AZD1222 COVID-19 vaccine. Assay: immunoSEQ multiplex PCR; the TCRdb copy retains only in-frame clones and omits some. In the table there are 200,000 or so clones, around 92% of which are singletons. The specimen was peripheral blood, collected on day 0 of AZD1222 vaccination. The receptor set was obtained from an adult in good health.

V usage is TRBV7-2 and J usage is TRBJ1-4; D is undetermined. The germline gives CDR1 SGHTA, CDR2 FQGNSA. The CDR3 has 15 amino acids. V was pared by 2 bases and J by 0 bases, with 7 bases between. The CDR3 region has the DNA TGTGCCAGCAGCTTAAGAGTTTCAACTAATGAAAAACTGTTTTTT. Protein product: CASSLRVSTNEKLFF.

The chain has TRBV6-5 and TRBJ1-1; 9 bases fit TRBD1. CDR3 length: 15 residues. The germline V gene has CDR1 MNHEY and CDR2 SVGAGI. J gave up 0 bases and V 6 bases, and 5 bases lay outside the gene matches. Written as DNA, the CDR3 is TGTGCCAGCAGCCCGGGGACAGGGTTGAACACTGAAGCTTTCTTT. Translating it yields CASSPGTGLNTEAFF.

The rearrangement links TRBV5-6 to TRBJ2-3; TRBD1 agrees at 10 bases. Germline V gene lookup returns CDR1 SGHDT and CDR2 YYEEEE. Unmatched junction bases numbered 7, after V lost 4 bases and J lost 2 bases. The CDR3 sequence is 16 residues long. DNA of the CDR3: TGTGCCAGCAGCCAAAGGGACAGGGGCTTCACAGATACGCAGTATTTT. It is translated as CASSQRDRGFTDTQYF.

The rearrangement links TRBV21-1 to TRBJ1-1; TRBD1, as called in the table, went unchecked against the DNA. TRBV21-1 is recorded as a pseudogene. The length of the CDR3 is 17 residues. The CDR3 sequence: CASSKARPGQANTEAFF. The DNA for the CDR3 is TGTGCCAGCAGCAAAGCGCGGCCAGGGCAGGCGAACACTGAAGCTTTCTTT.

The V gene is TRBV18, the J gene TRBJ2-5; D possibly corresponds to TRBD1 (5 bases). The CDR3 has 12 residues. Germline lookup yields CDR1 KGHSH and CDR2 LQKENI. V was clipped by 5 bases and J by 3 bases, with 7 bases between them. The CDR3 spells CASSKTEETQYF. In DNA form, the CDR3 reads TGTGCCAGCTCAAAGACAGAAGAGACCCAGTACTTC.

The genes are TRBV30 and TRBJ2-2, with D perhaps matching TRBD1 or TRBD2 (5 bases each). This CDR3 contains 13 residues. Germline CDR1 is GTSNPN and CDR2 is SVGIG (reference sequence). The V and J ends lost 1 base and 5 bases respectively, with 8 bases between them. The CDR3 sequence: CAWSGWGTGELFF. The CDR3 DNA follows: TGTGCCTGGAGTGGCTGGGGGACCGGGGAGCTGTTTTTT.

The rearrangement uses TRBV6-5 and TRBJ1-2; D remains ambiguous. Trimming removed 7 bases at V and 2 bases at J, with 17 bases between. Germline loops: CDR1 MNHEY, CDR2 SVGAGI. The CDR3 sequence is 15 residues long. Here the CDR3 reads CASTIQRVRNYGYTF. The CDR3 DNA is TGTGCCAGCACCATTCAGAGGGTCCGAAACTATGGCTACACCTTC.

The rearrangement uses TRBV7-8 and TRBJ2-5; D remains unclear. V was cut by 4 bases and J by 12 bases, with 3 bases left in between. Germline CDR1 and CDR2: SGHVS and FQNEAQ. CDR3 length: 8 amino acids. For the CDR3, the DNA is TGTGCCAGCAGCTCCAAGTACTTC. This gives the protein CASSSKYF.

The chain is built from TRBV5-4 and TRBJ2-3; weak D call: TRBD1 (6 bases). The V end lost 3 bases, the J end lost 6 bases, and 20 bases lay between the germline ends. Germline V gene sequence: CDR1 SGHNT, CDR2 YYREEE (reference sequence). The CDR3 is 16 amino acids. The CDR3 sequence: CASSYIDRSRLDTQYF. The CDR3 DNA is TGTGCCAGCAGCTACATCGACAGGTCACGCTTGGATACGCAGTATTTT.

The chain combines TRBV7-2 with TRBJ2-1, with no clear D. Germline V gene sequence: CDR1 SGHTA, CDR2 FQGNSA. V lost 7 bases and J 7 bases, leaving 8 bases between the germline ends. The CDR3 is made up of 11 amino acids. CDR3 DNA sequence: TGTGCCAGCATCCCGGAGAATGAGCAGTTCTTC. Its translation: CASIPENEQFF.

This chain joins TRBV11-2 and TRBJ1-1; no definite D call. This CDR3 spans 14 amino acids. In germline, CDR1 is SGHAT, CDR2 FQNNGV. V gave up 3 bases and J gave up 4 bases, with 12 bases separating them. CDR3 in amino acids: CASSFSGLVTEAFF. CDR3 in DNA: TGTGCCAGCAGCTTTAGTGGGTTGGTCACTGAAGCTTTCTTT.

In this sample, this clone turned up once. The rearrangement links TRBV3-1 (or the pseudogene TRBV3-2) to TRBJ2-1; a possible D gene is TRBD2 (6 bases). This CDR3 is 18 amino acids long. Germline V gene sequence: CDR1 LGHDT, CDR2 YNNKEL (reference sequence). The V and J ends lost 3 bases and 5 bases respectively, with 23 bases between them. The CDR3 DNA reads TGTGCCAGCAGCCATTTCCGGGGGATTGCGGTGATACACAATGAGCAGTTCTTC. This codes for CASSHFRGIAVIHNEQFF.

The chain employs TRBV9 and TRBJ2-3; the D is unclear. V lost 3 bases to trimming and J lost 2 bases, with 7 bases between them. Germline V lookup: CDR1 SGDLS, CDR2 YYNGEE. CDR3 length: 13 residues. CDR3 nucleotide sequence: TGTGCCAGCAGCGCCGACGTCACAGATACGCAGTATTTT. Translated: CASSADVTDTQYF.

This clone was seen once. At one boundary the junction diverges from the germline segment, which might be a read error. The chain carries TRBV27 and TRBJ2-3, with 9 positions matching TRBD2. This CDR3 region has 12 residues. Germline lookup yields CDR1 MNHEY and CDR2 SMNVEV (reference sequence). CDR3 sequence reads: CASSDPGTSIQF. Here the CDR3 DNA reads TGTGCCAGCAGTGACCCCGGGACTAGCATCCAATTT.

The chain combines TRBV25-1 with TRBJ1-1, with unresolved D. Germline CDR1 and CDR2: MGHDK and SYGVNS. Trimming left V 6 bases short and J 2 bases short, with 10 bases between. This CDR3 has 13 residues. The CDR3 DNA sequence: TGTGCCAGCAGACCCGGGTCTAACACTGAAGCTTTCTTT. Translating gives CASRPGSNTEAFF.

In DNA form, the CDR3 reads TGTGCCACGCGGACTTCAACTAATGAAAAACTGTTTTTT. Translation: CATRTSTNEKLFF. The chain combines TRBV6-6 with TRBJ1-4; D is undetermined. CDR1 MNHNY and CDR2 SVGAGI come from the germline V gene (reference sequence). V dropped 10 bases and J dropped 0 bases, with 9 bases sitting between them. The CDR3 sequence is 13 residues long.

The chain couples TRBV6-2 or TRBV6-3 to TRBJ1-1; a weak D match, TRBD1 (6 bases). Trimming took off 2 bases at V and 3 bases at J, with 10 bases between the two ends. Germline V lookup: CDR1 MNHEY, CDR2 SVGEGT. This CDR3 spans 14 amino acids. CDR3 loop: CASSYRGGYTEAFF. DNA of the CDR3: TGTGCCAGCAGTTACCGTGGGGGCTACACTGAAGCTTTCTTT.

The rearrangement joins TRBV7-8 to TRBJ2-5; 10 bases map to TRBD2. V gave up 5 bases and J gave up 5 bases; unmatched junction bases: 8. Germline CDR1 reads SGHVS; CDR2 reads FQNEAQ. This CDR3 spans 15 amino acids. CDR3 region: CASSATSGVVETQYF. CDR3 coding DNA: TGTGCCAGCAGCGCCACTAGCGGGGTAGTTGAGACCCAGTACTTC.

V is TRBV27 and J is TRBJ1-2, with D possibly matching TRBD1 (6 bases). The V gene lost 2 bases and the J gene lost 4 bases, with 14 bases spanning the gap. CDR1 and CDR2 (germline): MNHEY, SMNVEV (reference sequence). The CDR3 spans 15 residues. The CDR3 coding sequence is TGTGCCAGCAGTTTAAGACCAGGGGAGGGCTATGGCTACACCTTC. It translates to CASSLRPGEGYGYTF.

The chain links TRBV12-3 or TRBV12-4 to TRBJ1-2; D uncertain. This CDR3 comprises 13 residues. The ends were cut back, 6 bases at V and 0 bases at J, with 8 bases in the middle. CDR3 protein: CASSPRANYGYTF. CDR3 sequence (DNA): TGTGCCAGCAGCCCACGGGCTAACTATGGCTACACCTTC.

CDR3 coding DNA: TGTGCCAGTGGCCGGAGCTCCTATAATTCACCCCTCCACTTT. Translating gives CASGRSSYNSPLHF. This rearrangement joins TRBV19 to TRBJ1-6; unclear D gene. The CDR3 length is 14 residues. The V gene's germline CDR1 is LNHDA and CDR2 SQIVND (reference sequence). V lost 8 bases and J 0 bases, leaving 8 bases between the germline ends.